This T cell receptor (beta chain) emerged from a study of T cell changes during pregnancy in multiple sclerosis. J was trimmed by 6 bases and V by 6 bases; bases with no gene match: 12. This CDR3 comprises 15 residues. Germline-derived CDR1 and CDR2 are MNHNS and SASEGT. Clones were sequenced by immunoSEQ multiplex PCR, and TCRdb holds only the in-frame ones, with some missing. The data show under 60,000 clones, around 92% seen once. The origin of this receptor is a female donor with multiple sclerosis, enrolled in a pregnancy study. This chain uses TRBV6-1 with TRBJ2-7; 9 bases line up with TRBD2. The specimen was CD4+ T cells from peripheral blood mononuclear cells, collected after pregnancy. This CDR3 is CASRLGLAVDFEQYF. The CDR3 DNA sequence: TGTGCCAGCAGACTGGGACTAGCAGTAGACTTCGAGCAGTACTTC.